This T cell receptor beta chain was observed in a study of metastatic and nonmetastatic thyroid tumors (dated by TCRdb to 2020 to 2022). Regarding the research as a whole: For patients with malignant and with benign thyroid disease, the researchers compared repertoires between peripheral blood samples and tumor or nodule tissue samples.

Summary of the overall study and its limitations: In both blood and tumor samples, TCR beta diversity was reported to be significantly higher in malignant tumors than in benign nodules.

To prepare the library, PCR was applied. Sequenced on an Illumina HiSeq 4000. The TCR beta-chain CDR3 region of each patient was profiled by high-throughput sequencing. The published analysis was carried out like this. CDR3 differences across clinicopathological groups were used to build a classifier for discriminating distant-metastatic papillary thyroid cancer patients. The Shannon index was used to measure repertoire diversity, and the Morisita-Horn index was used to measure how similar tumor and blood repertoires were. Using fastp at Q25 and MiXCR, TCRdb reprocessed the public reads and kept productive beta chains. The V and J calls were determined by TCRdb, not by the authors. The sample includes tens of thousands of clones, with approximately 35% observed a single time. The top ten clones comprise 22% of the sample. The V and J ends are trimmed by 0 bases and 8 bases, leaving 16 bases between them. Its CDR3 holds 15 amino acids, cysteine through phenylalanine. Only the CDR3 region is kept as DNA, spanning 45 bases read in frame from base 1. The germline V gene sets CDR1 to KGHSH and CDR2 to LQKENI.

With regard to this clone: Its binding antigen is unknown. Base qualities are not recorded, but no much larger clone differs from it by a single base.

None of the patients had been given any treatment before thyroid surgery. The study retrospectively analysed patient clinical samples collected from about 2012 to 2019 using T-cell receptor beta sequencing. Sequences were obtained from blood. The sequence derives from a male donor with papillary thyroid cancer or a benign thyroid nodule (not recorded which). Some clones in this sample may be carry-over from other donors' samples. The V and J segments used are TRBV18 and TRBJ1-2; confidence is insufficient to name the D gene. The CDR3 loop reads CASSPPTRRAGGYTF. The DNA is TGTGCCAGCTCACCACCGACGCGGAGGGCTGGCGGCTACACCTTC.